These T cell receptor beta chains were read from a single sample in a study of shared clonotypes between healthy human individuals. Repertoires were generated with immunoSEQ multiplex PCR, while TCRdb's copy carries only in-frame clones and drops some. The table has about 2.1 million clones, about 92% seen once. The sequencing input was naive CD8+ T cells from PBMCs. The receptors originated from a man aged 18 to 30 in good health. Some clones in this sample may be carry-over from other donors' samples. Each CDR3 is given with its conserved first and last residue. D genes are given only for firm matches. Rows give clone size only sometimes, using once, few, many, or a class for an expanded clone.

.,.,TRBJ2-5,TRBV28,CASSLRGIETQYF,TGTGCCAGCAGTTTACGTGGGATTGAGACCCAGTACTTC
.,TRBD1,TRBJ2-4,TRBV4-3,CASSQQTGGISENIQYF,TGCGCCAGCAGCCAGCAGACAGGGGGAATATCGGAGAACATTCAGTACTTC
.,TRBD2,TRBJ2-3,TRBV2,CASRQGTSGISDTQYF,TGTGCCAGCAGGCAGGGGACTAGCGGGATATCAGATACGCAGTATTTT
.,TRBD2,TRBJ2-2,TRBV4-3,CASSQVLGGLAGSGELFF,TGCGCCAGCAGCCAAGTTCTGGGGGGACTAGCGGGATCCGGGGAGCTGTTTTTT
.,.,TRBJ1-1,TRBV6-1,CAGGKGRWGTEAFF,TGTGCCGGTGGTAAAGGGCGCTGGGGCACTGAAGCTTTCTTT
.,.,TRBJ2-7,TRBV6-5,CASSPHRGTAEQYF,TGTGCCAGCAGCCCCCATCGCGGTACCGCCGAGCAGTACTTC
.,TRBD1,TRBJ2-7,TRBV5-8,CASSLWTGMNYEQYF,TGTGCCAGCAGCTTGTGGACAGGGATGAACTACGAGCAGTACTTC
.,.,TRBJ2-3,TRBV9,CASTHSAHSTDTQYF,TGTGCCAGCACCCATAGCGCTCACTCCACAGATACGCAGTATTTT
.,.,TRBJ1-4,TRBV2,CASSEGQTNNEKLFF,TGTGCCAGCAGTGAAGGACAAACCAATAATGAAAAACTGTTTTTT
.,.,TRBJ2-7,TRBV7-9,CASSLVGSNYEQYF,TGTGCCAGCAGCTTAGTCGGCTCGAATTACGAGCAGTACTTC
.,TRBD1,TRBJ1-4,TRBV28,CASSLHGQGAFEKLFF,TGTGCCAGCAGTCTCCATGGACAGGGGGCCTTTGAAAAACTGTTTTTT
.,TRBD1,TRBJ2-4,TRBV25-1,CASSLSQGSKNIQYF,TGTGCCAGCAGTTTATCACAGGGGTCCAAAAACATTCAGTACTTC
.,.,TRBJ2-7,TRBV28,CASSSGTGTYEQYF,TGTGCCAGCAGTTCCGGGACTGGAACCTACGAGCAGTACTTC
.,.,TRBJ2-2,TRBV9,CASSLTKGVGGTGELFF,TGTGCCAGCAGCCTGACTAAGGGGGTTGGGGGCACCGGGGAGCTGTTTTTT
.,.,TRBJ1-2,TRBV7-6,CASSSGREGGYGYTF,TGTGCCAGCAGCTCGGGCAGGGAGGGGGGCTATGGCTACACCTTC
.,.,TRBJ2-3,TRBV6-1,CASSEAHGREGTDTQYF,TGTGCCAGCAGTGAAGCCCACGGCAGGGAAGGCACAGATACGCAGTATTTT
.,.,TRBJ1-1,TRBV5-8,CASSPTLDRPEAFF,TGTGCCAGCAGCCCGACCCTCGACAGACCTGAAGCTTTCTTT
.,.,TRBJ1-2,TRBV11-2,CASSTPGFYGYTF,TGTGCCAGCAGCACGCCGGGGTTCTATGGCTACACCTTC
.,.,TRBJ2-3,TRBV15,CATSRLGNADTQYF,TGTGCCACCAGCAGACTAGGTAATGCAGATACGCAGTATTTT
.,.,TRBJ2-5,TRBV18,CASSPGGRLLQTQYF,TGTGCCAGCTCACCGGGGGGGCGACTCTTGCAGACCCAGTACTTC
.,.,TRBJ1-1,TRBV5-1,CASSLAENTEAFF,TGCGCCAGCAGCTTGGCAGAAAACACTGAAGCTTTCTTT
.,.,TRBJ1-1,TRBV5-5,CASSLAQNTEAFF,TGTGCCAGCAGCTTGGCTCAGAACACTGAAGCTTTCTTT
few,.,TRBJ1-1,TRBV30,CAWSVLQGGTEAFF,TGTGCCTGGAGTGTACTTCAGGGCGGCACTGAAGCTTTCTTT
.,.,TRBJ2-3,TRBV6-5,CASSQGLDTQYF,TGTGCCAGCAGTCAGGGGTTAGATACGCAGTATTTT
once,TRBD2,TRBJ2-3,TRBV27,CASSFGPGAGADTQYF,TGTGCCAGCAGTTTTGGGCCGGGAGCGGGGGCAGATACGCAGTATTTT
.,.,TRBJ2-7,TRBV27,CASSSLADYEQYF,TGTGCCAGCAGTTCGCTAGCAGATTACGAGCAGTACTTC
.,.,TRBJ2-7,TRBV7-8,CASSLGESYEQYF,TGTGCCAGCAGCTTAGGGGAATCCTACGAGCAGTACTTC
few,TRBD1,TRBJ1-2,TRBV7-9,CASSWGQGGYTF,TGTGCCAGCAGCTGGGGACAGGGTGGCTACACCTTC
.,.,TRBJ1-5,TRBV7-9,CASSLGGNVQPQHF,TGTGCCAGCAGCTTAGGAGGAAACGTTCAGCCCCAGCATTTT
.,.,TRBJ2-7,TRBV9,CASALASSSYEQYF,TGTGCCAGCGCGCTAGCGTCGAGCTCCTACGAGCAGTACTTC
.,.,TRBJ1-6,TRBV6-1,CASSELLGSYNSPLHF,TGTGCCAGCAGTGAACTCTTAGGCTCCTATAATTCACCCCTCCACTTT
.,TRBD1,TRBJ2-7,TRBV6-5,CASSYSDREYEQYF,TGTGCCAGCAGTTACTCCGACAGGGAATACGAGCAGTACTTC
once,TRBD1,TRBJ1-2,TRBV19,CASSIGRGQALYGYTF,TGTGCCAGCTCTATAGGGAGGGGACAGGCCCTTTATGGCTACACCTTC
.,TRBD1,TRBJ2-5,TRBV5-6,CASSSHPGTEETQYF,TGTGCCAGCAGCTCCCACCCCGGGACAGAAGAGACCCAGTACTTC
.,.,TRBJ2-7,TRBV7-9,CASSPLPGGQHSYEQYF,TGTGCCAGCAGCCCACTCCCCGGCGGACAGCACTCCTACGAGCAGTACTTC
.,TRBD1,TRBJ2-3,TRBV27,CASSWGQGFTDTQYF,TGTGCCAGCAGTTGGGGACAGGGTTTCACAGATACGCAGTATTTT
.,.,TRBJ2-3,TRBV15,CATSRDDRVGDTQYF,TGTGCCACCAGCAGAGATGATCGGGTAGGAGATACGCAGTATTTT
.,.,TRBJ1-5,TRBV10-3,CAIRDIADQPQHF,TGTGCCATCAGGGACATTGCGGATCAGCCCCAGCATTTT
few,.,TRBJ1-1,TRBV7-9,CASSLTLGAGSWAFF,TGTGCCAGCAGCTTAACCTTAGGGGCTGGTTCGTGGGCTTTCTTT
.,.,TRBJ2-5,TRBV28,CASSLHSRGEETQYF,TGTGCCAGCAGTCTCCACTCAAGAGGGGAAGAGACCCAGTACTTC
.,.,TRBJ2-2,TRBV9,CASSPRWDTNTGELFF,TGTGCCAGCAGCCCGAGGTGGGACACGAACACCGGGGAGCTGTTTTTT
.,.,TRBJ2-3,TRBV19,CASRSSTDTQYF,TGTGCCAGTAGATCTAGCACAGATACGCAGTATTTT
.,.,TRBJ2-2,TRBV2,CASFGGEITGELFF,TGTGCCAGCTTTGGGGGCGAAATCACCGGGGAGCTGTTTTTT